This TCR beta chain is from a study of low-dose radiotherapy and immunotherapy resistance in tumors. Study information: Oral aspirin 300 mg was taken by patients daily for four cycles from cycle 1 day 1.

Priming of first-strand cDNA relied on TRAV- and TRBV-specific primers (covering alpha and beta chains). The authors ran around 22 PCR cycles to amplify TCRs with a constant-region primer and V-primer adapter. The mRNA which had been isolated was amplified by in vitro transcription. Via MiXCR, TCRdb re-called the reads, giving one row per CDR3 protein. The profile shows 85,000 to 95,000 distinct CDR3 sequences, 20% to 25% of them singletons. This clonotype occurred many times. Trimming removed 6 bases from V and 2 bases from J, with 14 bases in between. Germline lookup yields CDR1 SGHTA and CDR2 FQGNSA. The CDR3 is 16 amino acids. Time point denoted: after trial treatment. Treatment denoted: LDRT plus nivolumab, ipilimumab, low-dose cyclophosphamide and aspirin (RACIN trial).

The sequenced sample was PBMCs, obtained after low-dose radiotherapy plus immunotherapy. This TCR was recovered from a female donor with ovarian cancer. V gene TRBV7-2 combines with J gene TRBJ2-6; D remains unclear. CDR3 in amino acids: CASRFNIRAGANVLTF. CDR3 DNA: TGTGCCAGCAGGTTTAATATTAGGGCTGGGGCCAACGTCCTGACTTTC.